This T cell receptor beta chain was found in a study of blood T cell repertoires in COVID-19 (dated by TCRdb to the early 2020s). In the study overall: Samples from collaborators originated in the United States, Italy and Spain and spanned both the acute and convalescent phases of COVID-19. The material from the prospective study consisted of cDNA or gDNA derived from T cells, B-cell-depleted T cells, or PBMCs. Deeply sampled blood TCRbeta repertoires from subjects exposed to, actively infected with, or recovered from COVID-19 were included in the dataset. The repertoires were released in a freely available public database intended as a resource for research on the immune response to SARS-CoV-2. The samples were drawn from the first 160 participants of the ongoing ImmuneRACE study and from 950 to 1,500 subjects provided by 6 global collaborators. Nearly every sample came with metadata listing a de-identified subject ID, COVID-19 status, age in years and sex. Where HLA class I and class II types were available, the types were taken from metadata supplied by the sample provider, not from assay-based typing. Overall study outcomes, separate from this receptor: The amount of clinical and demographic metadata varied by source and participant and was provided uncurated.

Participants in the prospective study were enrolled through a virtual design, were aged roughly 18 to 90 years, and lived in roughly 24 United States geographic areas. In the prospective study, cohorts were assigned on the basis of participant-reported clinical history obtained from a screening survey and a study questionnaire. Exposed participants had been in contact with someone with a PCR-confirmed or clinician-diagnosed COVID-19 case within 2 weeks of study entry. Each participant in the prospective study had whole blood, serum and a nasopharyngeal or oropharyngeal swab collected by mobile phlebotomists. Prospective study participants could optionally give additional blood draws and questionnaires over an approximately 2-month period. Before DNA extraction, prospective study blood samples were shipped either frozen or at room temperature. From the germline V gene, CDR1 is SGHAT and CDR2 is FQNNGV. From the cysteine through the phenylalanine, the CDR3 covers 15 amino acids. Here the CDR3 DNA is all that survives: 45 bases in frame from base 1. Trimming removed 2 bases from V and 2 bases from J; the gene matches leave 3 bases unexplained.

This clone was counted only a few times. Its antigen is not yet known. Per-base qualities were not stored, and no clone one base away is much larger. TCRbeta CDR3 regions were amplified from genomic DNA by means of the immunoSEQ Assay, a bias-controlled multiplex PCR. Per the authors' processing: The number of nucleated cells in each sample was estimated from the amplification of reference gene primers within the assay. To quantify the absolute abundance of each unique TCRbeta CDR3 rearrangement, sequence reads were collapsed and filtered. For each sample, productive Simpson clonality was calculated as the square root of Simpson's diversity index across productive rearrangements. The immuneACCESS repertoire file appears here via TCRdb, limited to in-frame rearrangements. These files lack a portion of the clones; in checked studies, under half of the deficit traces to unresolved V genes, and the cause of the others is not known. That table is the source of V, J and clone size, and D and trimming were worked out from the DNA. The sample table contains over 200,000 clones; only one count was recorded for about 90% of them. The biggest ten clones account for under 4.5% of the sample.

Sequenced sample: PBMCs or T cells enriched from blood (not recorded which). The chain employs TRBV11-2 and TRBJ2-7, with 10 middle bases fitting TRBD2. This clonotype was obtained from a woman aged 30 to 39 who had been exposed to COVID-19. CDR3 reads: CASSLSLAGAYEQYF. The DNA sequence is TGTGCCAGCAGCTTATCCCTAGCGGGAGCCTACGAGCAGTACTTC.